One sample yielded the 12 T cell receptor beta chains listed below, sequenced in a study of T cell responses to AZD1222 COVID-19 vaccine. Sequenced by immunoSEQ multiplex PCR; TCRdb stores in-frame clones only, minus some. The data contain about 77,000 clones, roughly 90% of them singletons. This material consisted of peripheral blood, taken 28 days after the second AZD1222 dose. Receptors were obtained from an adult who received the AZD1222 COVID-19 vaccine.

J is TRBJ2-1 and V is TRBV6-2 or TRBV6-3, with 10 bases fitting TRBD2. The junction had 8 bases not matched to a gene; V was cut back by 5 bases and J by 4 bases. The CDR3 is made up of 16 amino acids. CDR1 is MNHEY and CDR2 is SVGEGT in the germline V gene. As DNA, the CDR3 is TGTGCCAGCAGTCCCTCTAGCGGGAGAGGATACAATGAGCAGTTCTTC. It encodes CASSPSSGRGYNEQFF.

V usage is TRBV29-1 and J usage is TRBJ1-1, with a weak D call TRBD1 (6 bases). The CDR3 sequence is 13 residues long. Germline assignment: CDR1 SQVTM and CDR2 ANQGSEA. Trimming took off 7 bases at V and 0 bases at J, with 12 bases between the two ends. The CDR3 region is CSGIGQLNTEAFF. The CDR3 region has the DNA TGCAGCGGGATAGGACAGCTGAACACTGAAGCTTTCTTT.

This clone was seen more than once but under ten times. The chain employs TRBV10-2 and TRBJ2-1; D might be TRBD1 (6 bases). Germline V gene sequence: CDR1 WSHSY, CDR2 SAAADI. The ends were cut back, 4 bases at V and 1 base at J, with 11 bases in the middle. This CDR3 region has 15 residues. CDR3 in DNA: TGCGCCAGCAGTGGCAGGGGAAGGTCCTACAATGAGCAGTTCTTC. Translation gives CASSGRGRSYNEQFF.

V is TRBV6-4 and J is TRBJ1-1; a weak D match, TRBD1 (6 bases). This CDR3 spans 13 amino acids. V was cut by 6 bases and J by 8 bases, with 16 bases left in between. Germline V CDR1 and CDR2: MRHNA, SNTAGT. CDR3: CASRMTGTQEAFF. The CDR3 region has the DNA TGTGCCAGCAGGATGACGGGGACACAAGAAGCTTTCTTT.

This sequence joins TRBV5-1 and TRBJ1-2; TRBD1 aligns across 7 bases. Unmatched junction bases numbered 1, after V lost 2 bases and J lost 6 bases. The germline gives CDR1 SGHRS, CDR2 YFSETQ. This CDR3 is built from 12 residues. CDR3 residues: CASSFQGDGYTF. The CDR3 bases are TGCGCCAGCAGCTTCCAGGGGGATGGCTACACCTTC.

This chain joins TRBV19 and TRBJ2-2, with 8 bases that match TRBD2. CDR1 is LNHDA and CDR2 is SQIVND in the germline V gene (reference sequence). The trim removed 9 bases at V and 3 bases at J, leaving 6 bases unmatched. CDR3 size: 14 residues. The CDR3 loop reads CASREREYTGELFF. DNA for the CDR3: TGTGCCAGCCGGGAGCGGGAGTACACCGGGGAGCTGTTTTTT.

The chain joins TRBV5-1 to TRBJ2-1; TRBD1 aligns across 7 bases. Trimming took 4 bases from V and 1 from J; bases not matched to a gene: 8. Germline V CDR1 and CDR2: SGHRS, YFSETQ. The CDR3 has 16 residues. In DNA form, the CDR3 reads TGCGCCAGCAGCCCCGGGACAGCTACATCCTACAATGAGCAGTTCTTC. It is translated as CASSPGTATSYNEQFF.

This clone was picked up a small number of times. The chain has TRBV3-1 (or the pseudogene TRBV3-2) and TRBJ2-3; D call uncertain. Germline CDR1 is LGHDT and CDR2 is YNNKEL (reference sequence). The CDR3 contains 13 residues. The ends were cut back, 3 bases at V and 5 bases at J, with 9 bases in the middle. For the CDR3, the DNA is TGTGCCAGCAGCCACGGCCCCGTAGATACGCAGTATTTT. Residues: CASSHGPVDTQYF.

The rearrangement links TRBV2 to TRBJ1-1; no clear D gene. Trimming stripped 7 bases from V and 0 bases from J, with 12 bases between. This CDR3 spans 14 amino acids. Germline CDR1 reads SNHLY; CDR2 reads FYNNEI. The CDR3 sequence is CASIYGGLNTEAFF. In DNA form, the CDR3 reads TGTGCCAGCATTTACGGAGGGCTGAACACTGAAGCTTTCTTT.

The rearrangement joins TRBV30 to TRBJ2-2; 11 bases match TRBD2. V shed 5 bases, J shed 4 bases, and the junction held 6 bases outside the gene matches. The CDR3 has 15 amino acids. Germline CDR1 GTSNPN, CDR2 SVGIG (reference sequence). CDR3 sequence reads: CAWSTSGTATGELFF. For the CDR3, the DNA is TGTGCCTGGTCGACTAGCGGGACGGCCACCGGGGAGCTGTTTTTT.

In nucleotides, the CDR3 is TGCGCCAGCAGCTTGGTACAGGGGGCTCGTTATGGCTACACCTTC. Its translation: CASSLVQGARYGYTF. V is TRBV5-1 and J is TRBJ1-2; 9 bases map to TRBD1. V lost 0 bases, J lost 5 bases, and 5 bases stayed unmatched. In germline, CDR1 is SGHRS, CDR2 YFSETQ. The length of the CDR3 is 15 residues.

The chain combines TRBV2 with TRBJ2-1, with D unresolved. This CDR3 spans 15 amino acids. CDR1 and CDR2 (germline): SNHLY, FYNNEI. V lost 2 bases to trimming and J lost 5 bases, with 13 bases between them. In nucleotides, the CDR3 is TGTGCCAGCAGTGAACAGGAGATTTTTAACAATGAGCAGTTCTTC. Its translation is CASSEQEIFNNEQFF.